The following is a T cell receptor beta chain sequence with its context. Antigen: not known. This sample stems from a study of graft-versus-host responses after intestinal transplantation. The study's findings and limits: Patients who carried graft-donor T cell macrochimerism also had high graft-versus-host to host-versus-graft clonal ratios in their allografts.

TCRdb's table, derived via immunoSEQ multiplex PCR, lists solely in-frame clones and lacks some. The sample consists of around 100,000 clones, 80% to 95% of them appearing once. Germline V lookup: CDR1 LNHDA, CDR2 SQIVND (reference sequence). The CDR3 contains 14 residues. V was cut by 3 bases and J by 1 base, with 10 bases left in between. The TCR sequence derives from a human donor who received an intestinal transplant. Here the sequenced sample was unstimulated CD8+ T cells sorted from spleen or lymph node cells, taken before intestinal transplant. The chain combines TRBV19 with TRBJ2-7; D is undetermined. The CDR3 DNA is TGTGCCAGTAGTATTAATAGGGAATCCTACGAGCAGTACTTC. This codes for CASSINRESYEQYF.